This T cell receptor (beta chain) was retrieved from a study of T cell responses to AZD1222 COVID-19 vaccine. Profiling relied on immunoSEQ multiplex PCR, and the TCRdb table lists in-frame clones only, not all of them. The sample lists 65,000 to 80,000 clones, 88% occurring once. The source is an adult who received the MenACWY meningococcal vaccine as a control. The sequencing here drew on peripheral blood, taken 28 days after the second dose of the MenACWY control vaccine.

The CDR3 is CASSYQGVTNTGELFF. CDR3 coding DNA: TGTGCCAGCAGCTACCAGGGGGTAACGAACACCGGGGAGCTGTTTTTT. This sequence joins TRBV7-8 and TRBJ2-2; 7 bases agree with TRBD1. Germline V CDR1 and CDR2: SGHVS, FQNEAQ. V lost 4 bases and J lost 0; bases outside the gene matches: 5. CDR3 size: 16 residues.